This T cell receptor (beta chain) was identified in a study of blood T cells in healthy people across ages. Primers used in a second PCR of about 6 to 11 cycles were a sample-barcoded 5' primer and a J-beta primer mix. A single record per CDR3 protein comes from TCRdb applying MiXCR to the 5' RACE reads. The top ten clones hold over 3.5% of a sample with approximately 1.5 million distinct CDR3 sequences, roughly 43% of them seen once. CDR1 and CDR2 from the germline V gene are MNHEY and SVGAGI. The CDR3 is 13 amino acids. The V and J ends lost 3 bases and 9 bases, in that order; junction bases with no gene match: 5.

Input material: blood. The clonotype originates from a woman aged 18 to 35 in good health. The rearrangement joins TRBV6-5 to TRBJ2-1; 7 positions match TRBD1. CDR3 region: CASSYNRGFEQFF. CDR3 DNA sequence: TGTGCCAGCAGTTATAACAGGGGATTTGAGCAGTTCTTC.